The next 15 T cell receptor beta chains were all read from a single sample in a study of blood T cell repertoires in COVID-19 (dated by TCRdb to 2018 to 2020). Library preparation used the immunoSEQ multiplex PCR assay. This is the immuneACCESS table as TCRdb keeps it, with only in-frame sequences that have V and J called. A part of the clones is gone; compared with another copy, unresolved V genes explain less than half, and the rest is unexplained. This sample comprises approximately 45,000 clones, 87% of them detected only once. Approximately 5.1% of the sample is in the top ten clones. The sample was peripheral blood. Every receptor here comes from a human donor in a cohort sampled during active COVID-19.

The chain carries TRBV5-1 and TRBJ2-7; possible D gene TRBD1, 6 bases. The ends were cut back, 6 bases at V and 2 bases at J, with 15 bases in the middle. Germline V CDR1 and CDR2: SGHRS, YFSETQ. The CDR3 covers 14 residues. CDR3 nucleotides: TGCGCCAGCAAGGCGACGGCAGGGGCCTACGAGCAGTACTTC. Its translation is CASKATAGAYEQYF.

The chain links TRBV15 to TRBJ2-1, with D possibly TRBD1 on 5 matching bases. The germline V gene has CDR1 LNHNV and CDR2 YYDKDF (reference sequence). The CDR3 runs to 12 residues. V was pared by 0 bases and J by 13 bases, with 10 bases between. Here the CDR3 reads CATSRETAIQFF. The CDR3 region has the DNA TGTGCCACCAGCAGAGAGACAGCGATTCAGTTCTTC.

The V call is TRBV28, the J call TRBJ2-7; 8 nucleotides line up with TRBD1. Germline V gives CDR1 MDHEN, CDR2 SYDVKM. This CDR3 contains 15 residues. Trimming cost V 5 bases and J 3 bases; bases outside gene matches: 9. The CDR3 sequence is CASSGRQGTLYEQYF. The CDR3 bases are TGTGCCAGCAGTGGCCGACAGGGGACGCTCTACGAGCAGTACTTC.

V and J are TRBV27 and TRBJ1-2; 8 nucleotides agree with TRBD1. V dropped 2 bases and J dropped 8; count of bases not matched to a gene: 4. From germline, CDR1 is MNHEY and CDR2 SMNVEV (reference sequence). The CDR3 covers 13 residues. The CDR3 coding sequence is TGTGCCAGCAGTTTAGGACAGGGTGGCGGCTACACCTTC. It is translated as CASSLGQGGGYTF.

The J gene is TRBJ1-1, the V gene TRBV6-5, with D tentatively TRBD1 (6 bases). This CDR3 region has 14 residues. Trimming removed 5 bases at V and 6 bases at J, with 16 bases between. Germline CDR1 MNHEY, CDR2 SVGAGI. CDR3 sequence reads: CASSRVQGLAEAFF. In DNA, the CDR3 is TGTGCCAGCAGTCGCGTACAGGGTCTGGCTGAAGCTTTCTTT.

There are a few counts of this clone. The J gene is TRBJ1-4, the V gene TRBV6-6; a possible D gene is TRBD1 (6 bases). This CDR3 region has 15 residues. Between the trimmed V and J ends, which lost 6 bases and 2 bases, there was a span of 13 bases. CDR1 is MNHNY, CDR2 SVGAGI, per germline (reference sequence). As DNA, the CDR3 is TGTGCCAGCAGACTGGGAGGGGGGACTAATGAAAAACTGTTTTTT. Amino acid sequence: CASRLGGGTNEKLFF.

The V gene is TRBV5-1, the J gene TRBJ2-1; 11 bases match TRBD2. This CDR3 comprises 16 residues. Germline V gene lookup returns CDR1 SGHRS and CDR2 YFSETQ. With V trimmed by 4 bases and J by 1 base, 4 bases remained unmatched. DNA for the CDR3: TGCGCCAGCAGCCCCGGACTAGCGGGTTCCTACAATGAGCAGTTCTTC. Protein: CASSPGLAGSYNEQFF.

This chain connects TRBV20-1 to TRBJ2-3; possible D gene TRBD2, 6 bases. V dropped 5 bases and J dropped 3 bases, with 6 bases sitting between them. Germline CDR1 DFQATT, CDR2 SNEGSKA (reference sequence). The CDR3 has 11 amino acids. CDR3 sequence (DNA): TGCAGTGCTGGGGGGACAGATACGCAGTATTTT. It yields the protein CSAGGTDTQYF.

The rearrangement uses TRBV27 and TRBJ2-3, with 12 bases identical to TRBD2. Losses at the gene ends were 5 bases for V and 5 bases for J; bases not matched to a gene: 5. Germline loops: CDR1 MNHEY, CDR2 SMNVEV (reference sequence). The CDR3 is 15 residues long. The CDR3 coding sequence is TGTGCCAGCAGTCCTAGCGGGAGGGCTAGAGATACGCAGTATTTT. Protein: CASSPSGRARDTQYF.

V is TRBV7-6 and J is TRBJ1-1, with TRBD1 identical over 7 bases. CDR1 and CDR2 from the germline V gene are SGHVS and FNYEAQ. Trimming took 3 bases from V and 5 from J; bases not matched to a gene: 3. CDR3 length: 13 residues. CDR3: CASSFDRDTEAFF. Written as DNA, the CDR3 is TGTGCCAGCAGCTTCGACAGGGATACTGAAGCTTTCTTT.

The CDR3 reads CASSLASGRHTGELFF. The DNA for the CDR3 is TGTGCCAGCAGCTTGGCAAGCGGGAGGCACACCGGGGAGCTGTTTTTT. V gene TRBV5-6 combines with J gene TRBJ2-2, with 9 bases identical to TRBD2. Germline V gene data show CDR1 as SGHDT and CDR2 as YYEEEE. The CDR3 consists of 16 residues. Trimming cost V 0 bases and J 3 bases; bases outside gene matches: 3. The entire variable domain, with the rest obtained from reference TRBV5-6 and TRBJ2-2, is as follows: DAGVTQSPTHLIKTRGQQVTLRCSPKSGHDTVSWYQQALGQGPQFIFQYYEEEERQRGNFPDRFSGHQFPNYSSELNVNALLLGDSALYLCASSLASGRHTGELFFGEGSRLTVL.

CDR3 DNA: TGTGCCAGCAGCTTTTCCCCGACAGGGGAGCAGTACTTC. It codes for CASSFSPTGEQYF. This chain links TRBV11-3 with TRBJ2-4; 8 bases fit TRBD1. This CDR3 contains 13 residues. The V and J ends lost 3 bases and 13 bases, in that order; junction bases with no gene match: 8. The V gene's germline CDR1 is SGHNT and CDR2 YENEEA.

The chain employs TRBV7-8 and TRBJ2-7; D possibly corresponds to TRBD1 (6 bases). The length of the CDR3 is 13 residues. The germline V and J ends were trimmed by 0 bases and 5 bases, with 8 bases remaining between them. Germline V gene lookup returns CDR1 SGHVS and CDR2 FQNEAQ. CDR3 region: CASSLAQGHEQYF. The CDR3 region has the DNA TGTGCCAGCAGCTTAGCACAGGGTCACGAGCAGTACTTC.

The CDR3 reads CASSQEAPLWTNEKLFF. CDR3 bases: TGCGCCAGCAGCCAAGAGGCCCCATTGTGGACTAATGAAAAACTGTTTTTT. The V gene is TRBV4-3, the J gene TRBJ1-4; unclear D gene. Germline lookup yields CDR1 LGHNA and CDR2 YSLEER. The CDR3 consists of 17 residues. V was clipped by 0 bases and J by 2 bases, with 13 bases between them.

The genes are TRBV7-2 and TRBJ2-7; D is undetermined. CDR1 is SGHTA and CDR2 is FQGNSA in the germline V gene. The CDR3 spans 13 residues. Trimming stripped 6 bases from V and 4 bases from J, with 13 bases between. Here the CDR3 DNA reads TGTGCCAGCAGTCCCGCGGCAGCGTACGAGCAGTACTTC. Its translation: CASSPAAAYEQYF.